This T cell receptor (beta chain) came from a study of T cell changes during pregnancy in multiple sclerosis. The CDR3 extends over 13 amino acids. Germline values: CDR1 MDHEN, CDR2 SYDVKM. V was shortened by 2 bases and J by 2 bases, with 6 bases between the two germline ends. The protocol was immunoSEQ multiplex PCR, while the TCRdb copy is restricted to in-frame clones and leaves out a portion. The sample records under 85,000 clones, roughly 90% being singletons. The origin of this receptor is a female donor in good health, enrolled as a control in a pregnancy study. The sequences come from peripheral blood, collected after pregnancy. V is TRBV28 and J is TRBJ1-2; D is possibly TRBD1 (6 bases). CDR3 DNA: TGTGCCAGCAGTTTAACAGGGAACTATGGCTACACCTTC. It is translated as CASSLTGNYGYTF.